Listed below are T cell receptor beta chains from one sample, sequenced in a study of molecular identifiers for immune sequencing clone quantification. TCRdb independently ran MiXCR on the PCR reads; one entry per CDR3 protein. The table lists about 510,000 distinct CDR3 sequences, approximately 25% of them singletons. Sequenced sample: naive CD8+ T cells from blood, with Jurkat cell RNA spiked in. These receptor sequences come from a human donor in good health. Some libraries in this study had Jurkat cell RNA spiked in. The CDR3 runs from the conserved cysteine through the conserved F or W. A D gene is named only where the DNA matches it firmly. Rows give clone size only sometimes, using once, few, many, or a class for an expanded clone.

d_gene	v_gene	abundance	j_gene	CDR3nt	CDR3aa
.	TRBV6-5	few	TRBJ2-7	TGTGCCAGCAGTTCCCATGGACAGTTTACCTCCTACGAGCAGTACTTC	CASSSHGQFTSYEQYF
.	TRBV6-5	.	TRBJ2-2	TGTGCCAGCAGTTACTCTGGGGGGCACACCGGGGAGCTGTTTTTT	CASSYSGGHTGELFF
.	TRBV4-3	many	TRBJ2-5	TGCGCCAGCAGCCAAGATTTGGGGAGCCAAGAGACCCAGTACTTC	CASSQDLGSQETQYF
TRBD1	TRBV6-2/TRBV6-3	.	TRBJ1-3	TGTGCCAGCAGTGAACCGACAGGGGAGGCTGGAAACACCATATATTTT	CASSEPTGEAGNTIYF
TRBD2	TRBV10-3	.	TRBJ2-7	TGTGCCATCAGTGAGTCCTTCGGGACTAGCCCTTACGAGCAGTACTTC	CAISESFGTSPYEQYF
.	TRBV9	few	TRBJ2-7	TGTGCCAGCAGCGTAGGAGGATCCCCCTACGAGCAGTACTTC	CASSVGGSPYEQYF
TRBD1	TRBV20-1	.	TRBJ2-1	TGCAGTGCTAGAGCGCTGGGACAGGGAAATGAGCAGTTCTTC	CSARALGQGNEQFF
.	TRBV7-9	.	TRBJ2-7	TGTGCCAGCAGGGGCGGGGCAAGAAACGAGCAGTACTTC	CASRGGARNEQYF
TRBD1	TRBV4-3	many	TRBJ2-7	TGCGCCAGCAGCCCCGACAGGGCGCACTACGAGCAGTACTTC	CASSPDRAHYEQYF
.	TRBV7-9	once	TRBJ2-5	TGTGCCAGCAGCTTAGCAGGCTTGCGGGATTGGACCCCGTACTTC	CASSLAGLRDWTPYF
.	TRBV7-9	many	TRBJ2-3	TGTGCCAGCAGCTTAGTCGGCAGGGAGACAGATACGCAGTATTTT	CASSLVGRETDTQYF
.	TRBV6-5	.	TRBJ2-3	TGTGCCAGCAGTTACTCGTCCCTAGCCGCCCCGGATACGCAGTATTTT	CASSYSSLAAPDTQYF
.	TRBV7-2	few	TRBJ1-2	TGTGCCAGCAGCTTTTCACAGGCACACCTTTTAGTGAATGGCTACACCTTC	CASSFSQAHLLVNGYTF
.	TRBV2	few	TRBJ2-7	TGTGCCAGCAGACCGGGACTGAACTACGAGCAGTACTTC	CASRPGLNYEQYF
TRBD2	TRBV12-3/TRBV12-4	few	TRBJ2-5	TGTGCCAGCTTTCCGGGACTAGCGGGAGAGACCCAGTACTTC	CASFPGLAGETQYF
TRBD2	TRBV24-1	many	TRBJ2-2	TGTGCCACCAGCGAAAAAACGGGACTAGCAGCCGGGGAGCTGTTTTTT	CATSEKTGLAAGELFF
TRBD2	TRBV10-3	few	TRBJ2-3	TGTGCCATCAGTGAGTCGCCAGCGGGGGGTTACACAGATACGCAGTATTTT	CAISESPAGGYTDTQYF